This T cell receptor beta chain was recorded in a study of Ad26.COV2.S vaccination and SARS-CoV-2 variants. Study-level results: People given the vaccine had a wider spike-specific TCR breadth than placebo recipients did. It was reported that spike-specific CD8+ and CD4+ T cell responses were substantially broad after vaccination.

For this clone: Its antigen is not known.

Sequenced by immunoSEQ multiplex PCR; TCRdb stores in-frame clones only, minus some. The sample carries hundreds of thousands of clones, about 92% recorded once. The germline V gene has CDR1 SGDLS and CDR2 YYNGEE. CDR3 length: 16 residues. V was pared by 0 bases and J by 5 bases, with 14 bases between. The receptor was derived from a human donor who had recovered from COVID-19. Source: peripheral blood, taken after recovery from COVID-19. This sequence joins TRBV9 and TRBJ1-4; D unclear. The CDR3 region is CASSVGSSLLNEKLFF. Here the CDR3 DNA reads TGTGCCAGCAGCGTAGGGAGCAGCCTACTAAATGAAAAACTGTTTTTT. Drawing the rest from reference TRBV9 and TRBJ1-4, the complete variable domain is DSGVTQTPKHLITATGQRVTLRCSPRSGDLSVYWYQQSLDQGLQFLIQYYNGEERAKGNILERFSAQQFPDLHSELNLSSLELGDSALYFCASSVGSSLLNEKLFFGSGTQLSVL.